This record covers a single TCR beta chain. V dropped 5 bases and J dropped 12 bases, with 16 bases sitting between them. CDR3 length: 12 residues. Germline V gene sequence: CDR1 LGHNT, CDR2 FRNRAP. The data originate from a study of blood T cell repertoires in COVID-19. Profiled with immunoSEQ multiplex PCR; TCRdb holds only in-frame clones, not every one. The sample lists a few hundred thousand clones; about 80% were seen once. The sequencing input was peripheral blood. The clonotype comes from a young man who had recovered from COVID-19. The chain recombines TRBV12-5 with TRBJ1-1; the D is unclear. The CDR3 loop is CASGLRLTAPFF. The CDR3 DNA follows: TGTGCTAGTGGTCTCCGACTCACCGCCCCTTTCTTT.